The present T cell receptor beta chain was sequenced within a study of T-cell memory formation after mild COVID-19. MiXCR, run by TCRdb on the 5' RACE reads, gives a single entry per CDR3 protein. The sample lists fewer than 250,000 distinct CDR3 sequences, around 18% occurring once. V lost 5 bases and J 4 bases, leaving 11 bases between the germline ends. Germline V gene sequence: CDR1 MNHNY, CDR2 SVGAGI (reference sequence). There are 13 residues in the CDR3. This clonotype was observed a handful of times. The sequence derives from an adult woman who had mild COVID-19 (a few samples of this study predate the infection). Cell type and time point are not known. Sequencing was done on a sample of PBMCs or a T cell subset sorted from them (not recorded which). This chain connects TRBV6-6 to TRBJ1-1; no definite D call. The CDR3 sequence is CASSALVGTEAFF. The CDR3 DNA reads TGTGCCAGCAGTGCCCTGGTTGGCACTGAAGCTTTCTTT.